These 18 T cell receptor beta chains originate from one sample sequenced in a study of lymphopenia after photon versus proton radiotherapy. Assay used: immunoSEQ multiplex PCR; TCRdb lists only in-frame clones, some missing. The table has about 53,000 clones, about four fifths seen once; the top ten hold less than 35%. The sample here was peripheral blood, taken from a patient treated with photon-based radiotherapy. These receptor sequences come from a man aged 45 to 65 with gastric cancer.

V gene TRBV27 combines with J gene TRBJ2-1, with 7 positions matching TRBD2. Germline V gene data show CDR1 as MNHEY and CDR2 as SMNVEV (reference sequence). The CDR3 contains 16 residues. Trimming at V came to 5 bases and at J to 2 bases, leaving 9 bases not matched to a gene. For the CDR3, the DNA is TGTGCCAGCAGTCCCTTCGCGGGAGCTGCCTACAATGAGCAGTTCTTC. This translates into CASSPFAGAAYNEQFF.

This chain joins TRBV6-5 and TRBJ2-5; TRBD1 agrees at 10 bases. Germline lookup yields CDR1 MNHEY and CDR2 SVGAGI. The CDR3 runs to 15 residues. After removal of 4 bases from V and 6 bases from J, the junction contained 8 bases not matched to a gene. For the CDR3, the DNA is TGTGCCAGCAGTTTCTACCGGGACAGGGGAAAGACCCAGTACTTC. As protein: CASSFYRDRGKTQYF.

The chain has TRBV7-2 and TRBJ1-5, with 10 positions matching TRBD1. The V gene end was trimmed by 1 base and the J gene end by 5 bases; junction bases not matched to a gene: 2. Germline CDR1 and CDR2: SGHTA and FQGNSA. The CDR3 is 15 amino acids. CDR3 DNA sequence: TGTGCCAGCAGCTTAGAGACAGGGGGCTATCAGCCCCAGCATTTT. Protein sequence: CASSLETGGYQPQHF. The full variable domain, rest sourced from reference TRBV7-2 and TRBJ1-5, is GAGVSQSPSNKVTEKGKDVELRCDPISGHTALYWYRQSLGQGLEFLIYFQGNSAPDKSGLPSDRFSAERTGGSVSTLTIQRTQQEDSAVYLCASSLETGGYQPQHFGDGTRLSIL.

The genes are TRBV4-1 and TRBJ2-7; the D gene is possibly TRBD2 (6 bases). The CDR3 loop spans 17 amino acids. The ends were cut back, 0 bases at V and 5 bases at J, with 20 bases in the middle. Germline loops: CDR1 MGHRA, CDR2 YSYEKL. The CDR3 region is CASSQDLGRGLRDEQYF. CDR3 sequence (DNA): TGCGCCAGCAGCCAAGATCTAGGGCGGGGCCTCAGGGACGAGCAGTACTTC.

The chain recombines TRBV10-3 with TRBJ2-1, with D perhaps matching TRBD1 or TRBD2 (6 bases each). This CDR3 comprises 15 residues. CDR1 ENHRY and CDR2 SYGVKD come from the germline V gene. The V gene lost 2 bases and the J gene lost 7 bases, with 15 bases spanning the gap. The CDR3: CAISEGGLAKNEQFF. The CDR3 bases are TGTGCCATCAGTGAGGGGGGGCTAGCGAAGAATGAGCAGTTCTTC.

The chain combines TRBV19 with TRBJ1-5; D is unresolved. The CDR3 loop spans 14 amino acids. Germline lookup yields CDR1 LNHDA and CDR2 SQIVND (reference sequence). The V end was cut by 2 bases, the J end by 4 bases, with 9 bases between. The CDR3 region is CASSIKTLNQPQHF. The CDR3 DNA reads TGTGCCAGTAGTATAAAGACGTTGAATCAGCCCCAGCATTTT. Supplemented by reference TRBV19 and TRBJ1-5, the full variable domain reads DGGITQSPKYLFRKEGQNVTLSCEQNLNHDAMYWYRQDPGQGLRLIYYSQIVNDFQKGDIAEGYSVSREKKESFPLTVTSAQKNPTAFYLCASSIKTLNQPQHFGDGTRLSIL.

The chain recombines TRBV19 with TRBJ2-7; tentative D call: TRBD1 (6 bases). The CDR3 spans 15 residues. Germline CDR1 and CDR2: LNHDA and SQIVND (reference sequence). Between the trimmed V and J ends, which lost 8 bases and 3 bases, there was a span of 20 bases. CDR3 region: CASRWGHSGDYEQYF. Here the CDR3 DNA reads TGTGCCAGTCGGTGGGGACACAGTGGGGACTACGAGCAGTACTTC.

The sample holds a few counts of this clone. The rearrangement links TRBV27 to TRBJ2-5, with 9 nucleotides matching TRBD1. Per germline, CDR1 MNHEY and CDR2 SMNVEV (reference sequence). CDR3 size: 18 residues. The trim removed 3 bases at V and 0 bases at J, leaving 11 bases unmatched. The CDR3 is CASSFKFPGTGNQETQYF. In DNA, the CDR3 is TGTGCCAGCAGTTTCAAGTTCCCCGGGACAGGGAACCAAGAGACCCAGTACTTC.

V and J are TRBV5-1 and TRBJ2-1; D unclear. The germline CDR1 and CDR2 sequences are SGHRS and YFSETQ. V lost 1 base to trimming and J lost 4 bases, with 12 bases between them. The CDR3 is made up of 15 amino acids. DNA of the CDR3: TGCGCCAGCAGCTTGATTGACAATTCTTACAATGAGCAGTTCTTC. It yields the protein CASSLIDNSYNEQFF.

As regards this clone: At the DNA level, this CDR3 is encoded by other sequences in the same sample as well. The chain links TRBV5-4 to TRBJ2-5; weak D call: TRBD2 (6 bases). Germline V gene data show CDR1 as SGHNT and CDR2 as YYREEE (reference sequence). The CDR3 extends over 14 amino acids. Trimming cost V 4 bases and J 1 base, with 11 bases left between them. The CDR3: CASSEGGSQETQYF. The CDR3 nucleotides read TGTGCCAGCAGCGAAGGAGGGTCCCAAGAGACCCAGTACTTC.

The rearrangement uses TRBV7-2 and TRBJ2-3; no firm D call. Trimming pared 2 bases from V and 4 bases from J, leaving 7 bases between. The CDR3 has 13 amino acids. Germline loops: CDR1 SGHTA, CDR2 FQGNSA. The CDR3 bases are TGTGCCAGCAGCTTATCCACTTCAGATACGCAGTATTTT. The encoded protein is CASSLSTSDTQYF.

V and J are TRBV6-1 and TRBJ2-3, with TRBD1 identical over 7 bases. The trim removed 6 bases at V and 0 bases at J, leaving 6 bases unmatched. The CDR3 runs 15 residues. Per germline, CDR1 MNHNS and CDR2 SASEGT. The CDR3 loop is CASRYRGHSTDTQYF. The CDR3 DNA follows: TGTGCCAGCAGATACAGGGGACATAGCACAGATACGCAGTATTTT.

The rearrangement links TRBV6-4 to TRBJ2-3; D ambiguous. Germline V gives CDR1 MRHNA, CDR2 SNTAGT. Trimming took 3 bases from V and 1 from J, leaving 8 bases between them. The CDR3 has 14 residues. This chain's CDR3 is CASSERPGTDTQYF. The CDR3 bases are TGTGCCAGCAGTGAGCGACCAGGCACAGATACGCAGTATTTT.

This sequence joins TRBV29-1 and TRBJ1-2; D unclear. There are 13 residues in the CDR3. V was clipped by 8 bases and J by 5 bases, with 18 bases between them. Germline CDR1 SQVTM, CDR2 ANQGSEA. The CDR3: CSTKAATRYGYTF. CDR3 coding DNA: TGCAGCACCAAGGCGGCCACCCGGTATGGCTACACCTTC.

The chain uses TRBV14 and TRBJ2-3; D is unresolved. There are 13 residues in the CDR3. Germline V CDR1 and CDR2: SGHDN, FVKESK. Between the trimmed V and J ends, which lost 3 bases and 3 bases, there was a span of 7 bases. CDR3 DNA: TGTGCCAGCAGCCACGAATCGACAGATACGCAGTATTTT. This sequence encodes CASSHESTDTQYF. Combining the CDR3 with reference TRBV14 and TRBJ2-3 gives the whole variable domain EAGVTQFPSHSVIEKGQTVTLRCDPISGHDNLYWYRRVMGKEIKFLLHFVKESKQDESGMPNNRFLAERTGGTYSTLKVQPAELEDSGVYFCASSHESTDTQYFGPGTRLTVL.

This clone was observed a single time. The rearrangement links TRBV5-1 to TRBJ1-2, with 7 bases aligning to TRBD1. The CDR3 is 12 amino acids. With 4 bases clipped from V and 9 bases from J, the junction kept 6 bases outside the gene matches. Per the germline V gene, CDR1 is SGHRS and CDR2 is YFSETQ. The CDR3 reads CASSVNRGSYTF. CDR3 in DNA: TGCGCCAGCAGCGTCAACAGGGGTAGCTACACCTTC.

V and J are TRBV7-9 and TRBJ2-3; D unclear. CDR3 length equals 13 residues. V was clipped by 0 bases and J by 7 bases, with 8 bases between them. Germline CDR1 and CDR2: SEHNR and FQNEAQ (reference sequence). The CDR3 DNA reads TGTGCCAGCAGCTTAGCGCTCGACAATACGCAGTATTTT. It encodes CASSLALDNTQYF.

V usage is TRBV11-1 and J usage is TRBJ2-5; TRBD1 agrees at 10 bases. V gave up 5 bases and J gave up 1 base; unmatched junction bases: 4. The CDR3 totals 15 residues. The germline CDR1 and CDR2 sequences are SGHAT and FQDESV (reference sequence). CDR3 DNA sequence: TGTGCCAGCAGCGCGGGGACAGGGGCCCAAGAGACCCAGTACTTC. This sequence encodes CASSAGTGAQETQYF.